A single count supports the clone carrying this T cell receptor beta chain. In the study's own analysis: Reference gene primer amplification gave nucleated cell count estimates. Data came from immunoSEQ multiplex PCR; TCRdb stores just in-frame clones and leaves some out. V and J calls and clone size are as listed in that table; D and trimming were resolved from the DNA. Of about 190,000 clones in the sample, approximately 85% were seen once. This sample was taken from a study of blood T cell repertoires in COVID-19. The CDR3 extends over 18 amino acids. Germline CDR1 reads KGHSH; CDR2 reads LQKENI. Trimming stripped 3 bases from V and 4 bases from J, with 24 bases between. Seattle participants joined during active infection and were tracked over time.

The sequenced sample consisted of peripheral blood. This clonotype was sampled from an elderly man with COVID-19, enrolled during active disease. The chain links TRBV18 to TRBJ1-1, with unresolved D. This CDR3 reads CASSPTGLDAWVSTEAFF. The CDR3 DNA sequence: TGTGCCAGCTCACCCACTGGACTGGACGCTTGGGTGAGCACTGAAGCTTTCTTT.